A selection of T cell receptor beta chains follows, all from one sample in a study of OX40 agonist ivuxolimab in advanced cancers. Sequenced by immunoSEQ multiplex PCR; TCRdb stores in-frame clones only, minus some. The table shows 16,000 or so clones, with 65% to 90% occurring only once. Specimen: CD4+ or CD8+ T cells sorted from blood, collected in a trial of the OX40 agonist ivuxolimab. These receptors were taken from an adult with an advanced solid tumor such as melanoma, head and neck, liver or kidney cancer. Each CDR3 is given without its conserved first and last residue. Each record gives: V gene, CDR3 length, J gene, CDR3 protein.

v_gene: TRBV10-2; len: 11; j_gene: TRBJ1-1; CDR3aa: ASSEQGRTEAF
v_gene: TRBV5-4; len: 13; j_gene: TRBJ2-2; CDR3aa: ASSLSSGPTGELF
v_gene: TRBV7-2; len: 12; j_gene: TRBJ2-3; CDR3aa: ASSLGLAVDTQY
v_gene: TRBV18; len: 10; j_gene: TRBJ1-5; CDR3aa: ATSQGNQPQH
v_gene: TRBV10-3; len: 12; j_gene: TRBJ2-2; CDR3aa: AIKGPSNTGELF
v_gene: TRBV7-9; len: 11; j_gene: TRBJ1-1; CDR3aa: ASSLQSNTEAF
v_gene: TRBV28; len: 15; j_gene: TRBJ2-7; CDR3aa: ASSFGGTGFAPNEQY
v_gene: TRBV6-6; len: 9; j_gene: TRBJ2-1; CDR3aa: ASSQGGEQF
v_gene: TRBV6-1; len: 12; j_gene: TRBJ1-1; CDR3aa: ASSELERVTEAF
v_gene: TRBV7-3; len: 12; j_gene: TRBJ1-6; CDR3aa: ASSLTPGNSPLH
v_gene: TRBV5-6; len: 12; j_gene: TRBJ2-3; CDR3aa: ASSPVTSTDTQY
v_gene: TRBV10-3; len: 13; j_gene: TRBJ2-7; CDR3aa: AISESGTGSDEQY
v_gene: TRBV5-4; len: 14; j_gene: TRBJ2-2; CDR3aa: ASTQMGGQNTGELF
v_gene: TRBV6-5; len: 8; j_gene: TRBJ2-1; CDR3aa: ASLGREQF
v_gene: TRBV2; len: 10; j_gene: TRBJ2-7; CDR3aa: ASNLGTYEQY
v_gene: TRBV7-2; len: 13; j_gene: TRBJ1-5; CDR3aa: ASSTAGTGVQPQH
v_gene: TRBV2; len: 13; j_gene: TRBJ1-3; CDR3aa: ASSEAETAGNTIY
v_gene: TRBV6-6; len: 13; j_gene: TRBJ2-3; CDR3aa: ASSYPAGGTDTQY
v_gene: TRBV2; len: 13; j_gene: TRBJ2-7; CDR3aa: ASSEVVGGPYEQY
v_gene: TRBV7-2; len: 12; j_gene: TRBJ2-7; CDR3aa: ASSPSGGAYEQY
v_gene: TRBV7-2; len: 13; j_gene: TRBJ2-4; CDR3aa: ASSLEASGVNIQY
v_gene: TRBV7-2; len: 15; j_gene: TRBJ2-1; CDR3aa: ASSPTQTRGFDNEQF
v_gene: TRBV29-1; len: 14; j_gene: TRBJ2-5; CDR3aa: SVGGLAGGLGETQY
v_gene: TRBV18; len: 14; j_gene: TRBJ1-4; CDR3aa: ASSPSGQTTNEKLF
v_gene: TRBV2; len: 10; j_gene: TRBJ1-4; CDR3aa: ASSDVGEKLF
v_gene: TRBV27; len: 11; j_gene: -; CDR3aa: ASSLFGRGEQY
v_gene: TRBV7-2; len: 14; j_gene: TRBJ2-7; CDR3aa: ASSYSTGSGRDEQY
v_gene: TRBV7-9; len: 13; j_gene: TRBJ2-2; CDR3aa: ASSPQAGGTGELF
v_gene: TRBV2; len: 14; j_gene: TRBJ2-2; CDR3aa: ASSEGLAGNTGELF
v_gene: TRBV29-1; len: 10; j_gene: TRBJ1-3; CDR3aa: SAWDTQGALY
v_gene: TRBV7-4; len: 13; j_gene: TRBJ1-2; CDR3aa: ASSPEGRGRGGYT
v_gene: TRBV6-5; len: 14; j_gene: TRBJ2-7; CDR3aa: ASSYSRVAGAYEQY
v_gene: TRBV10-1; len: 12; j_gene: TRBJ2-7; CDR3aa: AIAQQGAKYEQY
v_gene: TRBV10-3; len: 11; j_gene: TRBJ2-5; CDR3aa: AISDSGKETQY
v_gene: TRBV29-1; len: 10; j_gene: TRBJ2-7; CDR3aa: SVSGVLYEQY
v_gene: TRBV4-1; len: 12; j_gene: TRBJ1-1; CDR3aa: ASSQERVNTEAF
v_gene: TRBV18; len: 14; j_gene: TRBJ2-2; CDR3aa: ASSPVRVSNTGELF
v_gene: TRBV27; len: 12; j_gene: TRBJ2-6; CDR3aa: ASTLGGGANVLT
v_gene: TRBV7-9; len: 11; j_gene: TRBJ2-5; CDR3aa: ASSFGRYETQY
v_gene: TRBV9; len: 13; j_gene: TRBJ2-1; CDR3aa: ASGWGSGTINEQF
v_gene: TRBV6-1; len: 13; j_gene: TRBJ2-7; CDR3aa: ASSQPGLAGYEQY
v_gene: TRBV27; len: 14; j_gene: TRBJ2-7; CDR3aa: ASSLSVDSSVYEQY
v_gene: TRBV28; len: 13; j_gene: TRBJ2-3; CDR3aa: ASRPDRIYTDTQY
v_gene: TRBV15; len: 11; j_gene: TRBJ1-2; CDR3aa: ATSSTGGYGYT
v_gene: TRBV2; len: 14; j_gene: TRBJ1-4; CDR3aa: ASSEQAVGGGEKLF
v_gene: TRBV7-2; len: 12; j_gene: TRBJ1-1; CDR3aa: ASSTRTGDPEAF
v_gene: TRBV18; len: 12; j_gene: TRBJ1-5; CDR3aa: ASSPQGGDQPQH
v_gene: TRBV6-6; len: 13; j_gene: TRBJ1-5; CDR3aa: ASSYSETRNQPQH
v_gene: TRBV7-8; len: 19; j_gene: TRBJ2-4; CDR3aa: ASSSIGTTSGSGLAKNIQY
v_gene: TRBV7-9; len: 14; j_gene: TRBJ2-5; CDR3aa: ASSIQAVGVQETQY
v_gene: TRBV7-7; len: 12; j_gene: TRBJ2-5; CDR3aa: ASSLGTSQETQY
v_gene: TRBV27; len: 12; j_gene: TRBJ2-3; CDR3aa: ASSQISGGDTQY
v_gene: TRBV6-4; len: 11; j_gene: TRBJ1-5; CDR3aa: ASSVEGGQPQH
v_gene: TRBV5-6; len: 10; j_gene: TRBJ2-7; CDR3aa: ASSLVGYEQY
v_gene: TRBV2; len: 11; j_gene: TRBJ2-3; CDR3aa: ASFRDRTDTQY
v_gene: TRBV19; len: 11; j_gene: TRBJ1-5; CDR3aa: ASSIGDSQPQH
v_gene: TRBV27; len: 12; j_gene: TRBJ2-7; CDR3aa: ASSPGRYSYEQY
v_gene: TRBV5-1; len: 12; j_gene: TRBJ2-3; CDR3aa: ASSLERSTDTQY
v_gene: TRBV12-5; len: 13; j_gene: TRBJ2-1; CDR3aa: ASGSGQGAGNEQF